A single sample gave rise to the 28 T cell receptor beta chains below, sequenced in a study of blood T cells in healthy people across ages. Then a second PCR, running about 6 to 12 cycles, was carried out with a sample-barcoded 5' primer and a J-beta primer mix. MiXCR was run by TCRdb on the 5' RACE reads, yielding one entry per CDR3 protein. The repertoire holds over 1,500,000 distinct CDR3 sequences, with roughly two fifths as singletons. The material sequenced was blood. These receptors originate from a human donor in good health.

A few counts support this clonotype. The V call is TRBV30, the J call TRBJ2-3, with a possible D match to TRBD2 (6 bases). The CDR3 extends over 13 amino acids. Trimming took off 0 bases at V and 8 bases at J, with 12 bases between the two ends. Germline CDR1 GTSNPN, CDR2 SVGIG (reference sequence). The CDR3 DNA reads TGTGCCTGGAGTGTACTCGGGGGTGGTACGCAGTATTTT. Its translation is CAWSVLGGGTQYF. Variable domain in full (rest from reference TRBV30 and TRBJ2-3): SQTIHQWPATLVQPVGSPLSLECTVEGTSNPNLYWYRQAAGRGLQLLFYSVGIGQISSEVPQNLSASRPQDRQFILSSKKLLLSDSGFYLCAWSVLGGGTQYFGPGTRLTVL.

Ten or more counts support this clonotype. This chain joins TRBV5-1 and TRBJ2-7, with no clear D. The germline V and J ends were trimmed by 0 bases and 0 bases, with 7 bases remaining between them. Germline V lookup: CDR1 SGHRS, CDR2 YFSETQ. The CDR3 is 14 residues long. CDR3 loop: CASSLATSSYEQYF. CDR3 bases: TGCGCCAGCAGCTTGGCGACGAGCTCCTACGAGCAGTACTTC.

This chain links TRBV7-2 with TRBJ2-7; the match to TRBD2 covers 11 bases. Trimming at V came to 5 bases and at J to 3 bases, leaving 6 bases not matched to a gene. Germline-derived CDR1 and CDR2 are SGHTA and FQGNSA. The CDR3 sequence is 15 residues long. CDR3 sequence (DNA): TGTGCCAGCAGCCCCAGGACTAGCGGGTACTACGAGCAGTACTTC. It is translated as CASSPRTSGYYEQYF.

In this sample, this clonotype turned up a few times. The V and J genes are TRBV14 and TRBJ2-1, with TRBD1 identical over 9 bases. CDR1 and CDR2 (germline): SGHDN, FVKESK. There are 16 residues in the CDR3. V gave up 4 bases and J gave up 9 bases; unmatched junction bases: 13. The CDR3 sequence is CASSPNLDRGGGEQFF. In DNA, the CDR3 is TGTGCCAGCAGCCCGAACCTGGACAGGGGCGGAGGTGAGCAGTTCTTC.

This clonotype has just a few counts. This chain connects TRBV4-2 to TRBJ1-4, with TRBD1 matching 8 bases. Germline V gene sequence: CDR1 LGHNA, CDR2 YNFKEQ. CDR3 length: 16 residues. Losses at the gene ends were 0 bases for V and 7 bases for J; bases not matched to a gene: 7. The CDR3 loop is CASSQDPRQGSEKLFF. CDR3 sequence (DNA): TGTGCCAGCAGCCAAGATCCTCGACAGGGGAGTGAAAAACTGTTTTTT.

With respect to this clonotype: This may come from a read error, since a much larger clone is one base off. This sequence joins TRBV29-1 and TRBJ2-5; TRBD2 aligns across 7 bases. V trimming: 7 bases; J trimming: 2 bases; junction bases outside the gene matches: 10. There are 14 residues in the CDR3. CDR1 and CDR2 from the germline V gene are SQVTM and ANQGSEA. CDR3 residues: CSADEAGRQETQYF. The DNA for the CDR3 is TGCAGCGCTGATGAGGCCGGGAGGCAAGAGACCCAGTACTTC.

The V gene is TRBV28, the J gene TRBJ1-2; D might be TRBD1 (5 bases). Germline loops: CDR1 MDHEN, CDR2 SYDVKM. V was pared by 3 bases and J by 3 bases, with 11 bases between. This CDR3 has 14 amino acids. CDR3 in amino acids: CASSFGGYYYGYTF. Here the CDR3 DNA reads TGTGCCAGCAGTTTTGGGGGGTACTACTATGGCTACACCTTC.

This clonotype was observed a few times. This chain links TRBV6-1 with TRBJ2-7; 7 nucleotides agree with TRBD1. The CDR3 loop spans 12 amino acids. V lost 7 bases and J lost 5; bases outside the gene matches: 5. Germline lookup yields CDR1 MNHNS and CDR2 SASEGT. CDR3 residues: CASMTGINEQYF. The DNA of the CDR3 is TGTGCCAGCATGACAGGGATTAACGAGCAGTACTTC.

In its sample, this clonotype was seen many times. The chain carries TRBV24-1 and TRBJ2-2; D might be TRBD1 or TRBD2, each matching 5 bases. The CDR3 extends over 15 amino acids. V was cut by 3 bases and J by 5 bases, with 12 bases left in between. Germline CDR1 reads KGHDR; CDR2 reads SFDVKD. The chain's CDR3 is CATSDLGTQTGELFF. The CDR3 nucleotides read TGTGCCACCAGTGATCTCGGGACCCAGACCGGGGAGCTGTTTTTT.

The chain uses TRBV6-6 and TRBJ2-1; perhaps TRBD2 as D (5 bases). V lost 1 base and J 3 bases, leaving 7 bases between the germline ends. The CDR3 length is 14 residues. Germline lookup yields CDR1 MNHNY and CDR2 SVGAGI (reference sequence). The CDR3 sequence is CASSYYGLYNEQFF. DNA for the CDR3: TGTGCCAGCAGTTACTACGGACTCTACAATGAGCAGTTCTTC.

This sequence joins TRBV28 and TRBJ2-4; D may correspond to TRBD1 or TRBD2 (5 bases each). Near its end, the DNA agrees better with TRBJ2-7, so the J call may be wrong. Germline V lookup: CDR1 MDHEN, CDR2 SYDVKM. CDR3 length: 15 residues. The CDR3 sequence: CASSRSGRLRYEQYF. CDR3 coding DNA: TGTGCCAGCAGTAGATCGGGACGGCTTCGCTACGAGCAGTACTTC.

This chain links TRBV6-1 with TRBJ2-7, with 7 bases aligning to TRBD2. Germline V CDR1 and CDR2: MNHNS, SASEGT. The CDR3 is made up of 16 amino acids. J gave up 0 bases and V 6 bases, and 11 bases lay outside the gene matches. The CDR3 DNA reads TGTGCCAGCAGAGAATGGGGGGGAGATCTCTCCTACGAGCAGTACTTC. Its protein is CASREWGGDLSYEQYF.

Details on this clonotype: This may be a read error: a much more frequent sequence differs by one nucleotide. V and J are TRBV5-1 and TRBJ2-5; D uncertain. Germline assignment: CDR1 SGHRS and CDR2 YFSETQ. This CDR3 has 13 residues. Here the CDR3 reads CANSLTLQETQYF. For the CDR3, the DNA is TGCGCCAACAGCTTGACCCTACAAGAGACCCAGTACTTC.

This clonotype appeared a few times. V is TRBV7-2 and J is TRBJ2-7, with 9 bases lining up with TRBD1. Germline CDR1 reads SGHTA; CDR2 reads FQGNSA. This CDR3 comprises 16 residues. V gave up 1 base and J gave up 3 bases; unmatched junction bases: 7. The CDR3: CASSLGRDRVLYEQYF. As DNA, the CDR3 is TGTGCCAGCAGCTTAGGAAGGGACAGGGTCCTCTACGAGCAGTACTTC. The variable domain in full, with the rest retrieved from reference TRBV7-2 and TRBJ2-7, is GAGVSQSPSNKVTEKGKDVELRCDPISGHTALYWYRQSLGQGLEFLIYFQGNSAPDKSGLPSDRFSAERTGGSVSTLTIQRTQQEDSAVYLCASSLGRDRVLYEQYFGPGTRLTVT.

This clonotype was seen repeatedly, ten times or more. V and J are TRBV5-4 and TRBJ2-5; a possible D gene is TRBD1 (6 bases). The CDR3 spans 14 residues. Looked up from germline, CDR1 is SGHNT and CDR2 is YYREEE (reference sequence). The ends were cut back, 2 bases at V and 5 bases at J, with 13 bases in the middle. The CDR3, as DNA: TGTGCCAGCAGCTTTCCGTTGGGGGCTGAGACCCAGTACTTC. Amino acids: CASSFPLGAETQYF.

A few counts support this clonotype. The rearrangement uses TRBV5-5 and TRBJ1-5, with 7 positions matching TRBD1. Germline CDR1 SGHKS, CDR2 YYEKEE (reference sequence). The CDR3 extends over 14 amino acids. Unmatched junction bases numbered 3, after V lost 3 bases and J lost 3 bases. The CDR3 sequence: CASSYDRVNQPQHF. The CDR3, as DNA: TGTGCCAGCAGCTATGACAGGGTCAATCAGCCCCAGCATTTT.

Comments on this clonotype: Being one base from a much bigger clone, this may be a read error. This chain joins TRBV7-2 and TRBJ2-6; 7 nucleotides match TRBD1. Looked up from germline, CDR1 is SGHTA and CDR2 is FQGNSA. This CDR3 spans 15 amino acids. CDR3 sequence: CASSIDRAGANVPTF. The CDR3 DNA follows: TGTGCCAGCAGCATCGACAGGGCTGGGGCCAACGTCCCGACTTTC.

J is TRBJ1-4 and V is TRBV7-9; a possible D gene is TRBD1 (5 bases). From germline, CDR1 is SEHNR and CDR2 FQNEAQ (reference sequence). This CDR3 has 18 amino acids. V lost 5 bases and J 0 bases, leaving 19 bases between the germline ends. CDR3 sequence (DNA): TGTGCCAGCAGCGCCTCGCCTCGGGGGGAGTCAACTAATGAAAAACTGTTTTTT. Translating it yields CASSASPRGESTNEKLFF.

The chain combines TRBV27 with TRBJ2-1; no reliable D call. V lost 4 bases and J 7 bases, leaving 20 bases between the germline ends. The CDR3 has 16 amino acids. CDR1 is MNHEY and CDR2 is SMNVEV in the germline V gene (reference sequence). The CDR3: CASSSPSGDTQNEQFF. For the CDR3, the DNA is TGTGCCAGCAGTTCCCCGAGTGGGGATACACAGAATGAGCAGTTCTTC.

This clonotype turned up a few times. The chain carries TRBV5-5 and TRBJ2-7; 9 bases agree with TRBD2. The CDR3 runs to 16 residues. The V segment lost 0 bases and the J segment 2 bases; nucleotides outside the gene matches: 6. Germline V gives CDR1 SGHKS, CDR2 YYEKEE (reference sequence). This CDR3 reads CASSLAGGGGAYEQYF. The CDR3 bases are TGTGCCAGCAGCTTGGCGGGTGGCGGGGGGGCCTACGAGCAGTACTTC.

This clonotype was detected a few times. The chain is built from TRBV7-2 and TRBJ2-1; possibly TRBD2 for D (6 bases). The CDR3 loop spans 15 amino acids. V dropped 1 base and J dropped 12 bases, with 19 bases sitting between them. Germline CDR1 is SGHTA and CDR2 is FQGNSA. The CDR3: CASSLGGGEFSGQFF. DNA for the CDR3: TGTGCCAGCAGCTTAGGTGGAGGGGAATTCAGTGGGCAGTTCTTC.

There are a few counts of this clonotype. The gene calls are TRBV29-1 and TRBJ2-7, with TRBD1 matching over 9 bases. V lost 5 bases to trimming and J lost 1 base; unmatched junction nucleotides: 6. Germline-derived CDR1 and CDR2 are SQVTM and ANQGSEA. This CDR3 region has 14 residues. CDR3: CSVTGTGTSYEQYF. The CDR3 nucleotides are TGCAGCGTTACCGGGACAGGGACATCCTACGAGCAGTACTTC.

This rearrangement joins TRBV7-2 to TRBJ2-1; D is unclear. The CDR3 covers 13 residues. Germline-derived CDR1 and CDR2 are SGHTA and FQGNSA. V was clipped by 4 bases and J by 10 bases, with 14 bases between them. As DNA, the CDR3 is TGTGCCAGCAGCTACAGAAGGGTGGGCGAGCAGTTCTTC. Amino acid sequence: CASSYRRVGEQFF. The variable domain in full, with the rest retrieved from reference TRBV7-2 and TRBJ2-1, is GAGVSQSPSNKVTEKGKDVELRCDPISGHTALYWYRQSLGQGLEFLIYFQGNSAPDKSGLPSDRFSAERTGGSVSTLTIQRTQQEDSAVYLCASSYRRVGEQFFGPGTRLTVL.

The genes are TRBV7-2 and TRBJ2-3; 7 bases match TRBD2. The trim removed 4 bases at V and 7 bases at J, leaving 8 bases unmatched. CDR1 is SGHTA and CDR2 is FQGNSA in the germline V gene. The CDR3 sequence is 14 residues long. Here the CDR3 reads CASSSLGRGHTQYF. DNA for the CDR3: TGTGCCAGCAGCTCCCTTGGGAGGGGTCATACGCAGTATTTT.

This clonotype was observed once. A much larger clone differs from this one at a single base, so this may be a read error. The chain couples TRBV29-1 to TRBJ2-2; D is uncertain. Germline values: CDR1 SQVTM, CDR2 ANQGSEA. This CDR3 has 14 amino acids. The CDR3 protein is CSVARSTDTGQLFF. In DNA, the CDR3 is TGCAGCGTTGCCCGGAGTACTGACACCGGGCAGCTGTTTTTT.

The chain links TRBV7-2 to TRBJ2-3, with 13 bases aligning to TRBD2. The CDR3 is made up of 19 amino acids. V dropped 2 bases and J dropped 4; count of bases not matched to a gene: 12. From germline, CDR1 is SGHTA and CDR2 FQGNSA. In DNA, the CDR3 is TGTGCCAGCAGCTTAAGGACTAGCGGGGGAAGAACACGGGCAGATACGCAGTATTTT. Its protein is CASSLRTSGGRTRADTQYF.

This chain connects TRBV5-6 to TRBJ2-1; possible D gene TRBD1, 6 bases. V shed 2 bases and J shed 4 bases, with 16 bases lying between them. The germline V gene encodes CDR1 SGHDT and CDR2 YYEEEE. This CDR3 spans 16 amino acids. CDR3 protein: CASSFSSQGIYNEQFF. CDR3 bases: TGTGCCAGCAGCTTTTCATCGCAGGGGATTTACAATGAGCAGTTCTTC. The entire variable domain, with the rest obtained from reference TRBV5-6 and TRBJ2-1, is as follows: DAGVTQSPTHLIKTRGQQVTLRCSPKSGHDTVSWYQQALGQGPQFIFQYYEEEERQRGNFPDRFSGHQFPNYSSELNVNALLLGDSALYLCASSFSSQGIYNEQFFGPGTRLTVL.

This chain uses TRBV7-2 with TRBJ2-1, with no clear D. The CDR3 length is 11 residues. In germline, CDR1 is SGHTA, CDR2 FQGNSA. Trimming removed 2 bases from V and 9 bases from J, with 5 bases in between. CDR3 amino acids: CASSLIFEQFF. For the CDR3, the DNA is TGTGCCAGCAGCTTAATCTTTGAGCAGTTCTTC.